The entry below describes one T cell receptor beta chain. CDR1 is ENHRY, CDR2 SYGVKD, per germline. This CDR3 contains 12 residues. V gave up 6 bases and J gave up 5 bases, with 10 bases separating them. The data were taken from a study of sequential checkpoint blockade in melanoma. Overall study: First-line arms were nivolumab then ipilimumab, or the reverse, randomized 1:1. Maintenance nivolumab came after either treatment sequence.

Stated treatment: randomized to nivolumab then ipilimumab (arm A) or the reverse (arm B). None of the patients previously received DNA-damaging chemotherapy. PBMC sorting kept live CD3+CD8+ cells without CD19 or CD56. Here immunoSEQ multiplex PCR was the method, and the copy in TCRdb shows in-frame clones only, minus some. This repertoire shows 15,000 to 20,000 clones, 72% found once; its top ten account for over 20%. The sequence was obtained from a human donor with melanoma. The gene calls are TRBV10-3 and TRBJ1-1; possibly TRBD1 for D (5 bases). The source was CD8+ T cells sorted from blood (inferred from file names), collected from a patient given nivolumab and ipilimumab in sequence. CDR3 sequence: CAISVGDTEAFF. The CDR3 DNA sequence: TGTGCCATCAGCGTAGGGGATACTGAAGCTTTCTTT.